This T cell receptor beta chain was recorded in a study of T cell responses to AZD1222 COVID-19 vaccine (dated by TCRdb to about 2021). Some background on the complete study: AZD1222 recipients whose second dose came at about 4 weeks and those whose second dose came at about 12 weeks were combined into one group, since spike-specific TCR depth and breadth did not differ between the two schedules. Trial participants were enrolled into age subgroups of 18-55, 56-69 and 70-plus years, which contained about 150, 28 and 57 TCR-sequenced participants, respectively. A total of 230 to 250 trial participants underwent TCR sequencing, of whom 207 received two doses of AZD1222 and some 25 received two doses of the MenACWY control vaccine.

The CDR3 regions of human TCRbeta chains were subjected to immunosequencing. Per the source publication's procedure: Repertoire TCRs were matched against a reference library of SARS-CoV-2-specific TCRs generated with the MIRA antigen-specificity platform. Breadth meant the fraction of unique TCRs that were SARS-CoV-2-associated, whereas depth meant the fraction of total T cells that were SARS-CoV-2-associated. Using the MIRA data, each spike-specific TCR was assigned both to the spike region to which the TCR was reactive and to a CD4 or CD8 class. Log10-transformed breadth and depth values were compared by one-way ANOVA with Sidak's multiple comparisons tests. TCRdb holds this immuneACCESS table with in-frame rearrangements only. Some clones are missing; in checked studies, unresolved V genes explain under half, and the rest has no known cause. V and J calls and clone size are copied from that table; D and trimming were computed from the DNA. A total of about 50,000 clones appear in this sample, about 87% of them only once. The leading ten clones occupy roughly 15% of the sample.

Reading the label with the study, this specimen's time point is: baseline before first vaccination. The vaccinee samples were drawn from two UK trials, COV001 and COV002, one of which was a single-blind randomized controlled phase 2/3 trial testing AZD1222 (ChAdOx1 nCoV-19) in healthy adults. For TCRbeta chain sequencing, PBMC samples were collected from trial participants at day 0 and at day 28 after the second dose. A word on this clone: Its recognized antigen is unknown. No qualities accompany the bases; no much larger clone lies one base away.

Summary of the overall study and its limitations: Participants were mostly white British, with more females than males. The authors suggested clonal diversity may have been underestimated. Reportedly, almost half of the unique spike-specific TCRs recognized epitopes lying outside the regions that are mutated in the B.1.351 and B.1.1.7 variants. Spike-specific TCR breadth and depth rose significantly after two AZD1222 doses compared with day 0 and with MenACWY recipients. Vaccine-associated CD4 TCRs spanned the whole spike protein, with dominant responses in regions 160-218 and 743-854. Because no samples from the day 14 peak response were available, repertoires could be characterized only after the peak T cell response. The 56-69-year group was small, and its depth increase did not reach significance, likely because of low power. Conclusions about previously exposed vaccinees are limited because only five to seven AZD1222 recipients were SARS-CoV-2 seropositive at baseline.

The sample here was peripheral blood, taken on day 0 of AZD1222 vaccination. The sequence was obtained from an adult in good health.

The CDR3 protein: CASSLEGPRTEAFF. The sequenced DNA is TGCGCCAGCAGCTTAGAGGGGCCGCGCACTGAAGCTTTCTTT. Recombination linked TRBV5-1 to TRBJ1-1; the D region possibly corresponds to TRBD1 (5 bases align). The CDR3 covers 14 residues, taking in both the cysteine and the phenylalanine. Left in the record is the CDR3 DNA by itself, 42 bases read in frame from the first base. Via the germline V gene, CDR1 is SGHRS and CDR2 YFSETQ. V loses 2 bases, J loses 4 bases, and the germline ends lie 12 bases apart.